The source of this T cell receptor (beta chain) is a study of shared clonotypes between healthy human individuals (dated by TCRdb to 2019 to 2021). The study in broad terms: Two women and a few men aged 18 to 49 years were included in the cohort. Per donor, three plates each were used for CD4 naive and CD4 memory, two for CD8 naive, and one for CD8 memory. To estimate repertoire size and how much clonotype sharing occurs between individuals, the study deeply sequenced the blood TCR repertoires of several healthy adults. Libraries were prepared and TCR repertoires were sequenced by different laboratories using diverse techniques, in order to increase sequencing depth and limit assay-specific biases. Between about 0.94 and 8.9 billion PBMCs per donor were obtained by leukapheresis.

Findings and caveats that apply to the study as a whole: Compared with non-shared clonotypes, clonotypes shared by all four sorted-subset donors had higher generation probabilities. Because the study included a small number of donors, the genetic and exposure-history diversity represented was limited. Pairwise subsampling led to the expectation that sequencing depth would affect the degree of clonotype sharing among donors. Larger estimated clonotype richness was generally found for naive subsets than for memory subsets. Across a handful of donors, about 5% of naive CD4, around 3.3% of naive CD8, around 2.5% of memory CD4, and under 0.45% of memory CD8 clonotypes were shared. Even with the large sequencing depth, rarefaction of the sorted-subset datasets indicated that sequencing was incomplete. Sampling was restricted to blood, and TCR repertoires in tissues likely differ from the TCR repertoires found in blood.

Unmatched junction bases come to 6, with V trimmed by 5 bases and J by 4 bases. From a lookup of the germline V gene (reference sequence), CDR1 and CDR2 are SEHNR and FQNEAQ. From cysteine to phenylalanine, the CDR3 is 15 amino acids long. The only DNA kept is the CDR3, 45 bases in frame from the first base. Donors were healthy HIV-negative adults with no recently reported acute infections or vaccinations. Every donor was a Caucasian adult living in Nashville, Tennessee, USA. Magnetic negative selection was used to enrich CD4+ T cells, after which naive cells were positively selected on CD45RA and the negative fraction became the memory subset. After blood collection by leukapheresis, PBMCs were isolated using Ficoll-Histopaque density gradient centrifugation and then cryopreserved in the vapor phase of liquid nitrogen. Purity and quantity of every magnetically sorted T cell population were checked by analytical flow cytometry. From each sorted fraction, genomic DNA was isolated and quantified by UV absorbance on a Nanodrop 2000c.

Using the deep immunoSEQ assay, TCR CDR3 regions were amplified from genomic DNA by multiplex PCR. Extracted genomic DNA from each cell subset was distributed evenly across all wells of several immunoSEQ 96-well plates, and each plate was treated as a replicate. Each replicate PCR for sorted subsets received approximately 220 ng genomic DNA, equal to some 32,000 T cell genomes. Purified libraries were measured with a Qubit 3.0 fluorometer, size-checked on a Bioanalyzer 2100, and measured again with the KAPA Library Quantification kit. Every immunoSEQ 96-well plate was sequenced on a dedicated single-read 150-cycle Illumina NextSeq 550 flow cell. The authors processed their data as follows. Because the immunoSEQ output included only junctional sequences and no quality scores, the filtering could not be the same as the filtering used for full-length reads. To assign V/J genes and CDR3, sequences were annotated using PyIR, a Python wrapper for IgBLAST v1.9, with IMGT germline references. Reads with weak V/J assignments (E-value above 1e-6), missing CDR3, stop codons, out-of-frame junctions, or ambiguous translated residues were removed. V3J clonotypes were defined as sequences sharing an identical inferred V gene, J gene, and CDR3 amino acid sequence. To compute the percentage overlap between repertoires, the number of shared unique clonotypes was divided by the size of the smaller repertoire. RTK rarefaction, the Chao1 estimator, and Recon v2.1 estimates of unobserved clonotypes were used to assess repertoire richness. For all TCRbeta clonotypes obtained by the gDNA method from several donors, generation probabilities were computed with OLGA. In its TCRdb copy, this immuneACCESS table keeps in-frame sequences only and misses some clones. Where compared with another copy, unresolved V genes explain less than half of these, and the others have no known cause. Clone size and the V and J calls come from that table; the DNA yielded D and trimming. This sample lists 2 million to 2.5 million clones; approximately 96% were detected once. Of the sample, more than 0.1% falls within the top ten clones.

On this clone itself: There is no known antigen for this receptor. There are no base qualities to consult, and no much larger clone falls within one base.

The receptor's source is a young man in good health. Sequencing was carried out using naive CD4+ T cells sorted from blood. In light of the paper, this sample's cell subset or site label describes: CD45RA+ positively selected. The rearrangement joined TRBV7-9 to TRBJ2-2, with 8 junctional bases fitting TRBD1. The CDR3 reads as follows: CASSTGGGSTGELFF. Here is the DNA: TGTGCCAGCAGCACAGGGGGTGGGAGCACCGGGGAGCTGTTTTTT.